The clone carrying this TCR beta chain showed up just a few times. The data originate from a study of radiotherapy plus CTLA-4 blockade in lung cancer. Whole-study context: For 18% of patients, objective responses occurred, and around 34% had disease control.

TCRdb's copy holds only in-frame clones and misses some; the assay was immunoSEQ multiplex PCR. Of about 83,000 clones in the sample, about four fifths are singletons; the top ten hold approximately 4%. The V gene's germline CDR1 is SGHDT and CDR2 YYEEEE. J gave up 4 bases and V 4 bases, and 5 bases lay outside the gene matches. The CDR3 consists of 15 residues. This receptor was taken from a human donor with non-small cell lung cancer who had a partial response to radiotherapy plus ipilimumab. Some clones in this sample may be carry-over from other donors' samples. V usage is TRBV5-6 and J usage is TRBJ1-3; 10 bases line up with TRBD1. Sequences were derived from peripheral blood, sampled from a patient treated with radiotherapy plus ipilimumab. The CDR3: CASSPGTGEGNTIYF. CDR3 nucleotides: TGTGCCAGCAGCCCCGGGACAGGGGAGGGAAACACCATATATTTT.